The 24 T cell receptor beta chains given below trace back to one sample, sequenced in a study of blood T cell repertoires in COVID-19. Repertoires were generated with immunoSEQ multiplex PCR, while TCRdb's copy carries only in-frame clones and drops some. The table includes over 70,000 clones, 83% detected once. Specimen: peripheral blood. Every receptor here comes from a man under 40 with COVID-19, enrolled during active disease.

The chain combines TRBV4-2 with TRBJ2-1; 14 nucleotides align to TRBD2. This CDR3 comprises 16 residues. The germline V gene has CDR1 LGHNA and CDR2 YNFKEQ. The V gene end was trimmed by 3 bases and the J gene end by 7 bases; junction bases not matched to a gene: 5. CDR3 coding DNA: TGTGCCAGCAGCCAGACTAGCGGGAGGGCCGCAAATGAGCAGTTCTTC. Translated, it gives CASSQTSGRAANEQFF.

The V gene is TRBV4-3, the J gene TRBJ2-2; the D gene is possibly TRBD1 (6 bases). The CDR3 loop spans 15 amino acids. Trimming pared 1 base from V and 1 base from J, leaving 7 bases between. CDR1 and CDR2 (germline): LGHNA, YSLEER. This CDR3 is CASSQGGQNTGELFF. The CDR3 DNA reads as TGCGCCAGCAGCCAAGGGGGGCAGAACACCGGGGAGCTGTTTTTT.

This clone has a single count. The chain employs TRBV3-1 (or the pseudogene TRBV3-2) and TRBJ1-3, with D hard to call. V was trimmed by 2 bases and J by 1 base, leaving 12 bases between them. This CDR3 has 16 residues. CDR1 and CDR2 (germline): LGHDT, YNNKEL (reference sequence). The CDR3 nucleotides read TGTGCCAGCAGCCAAAAAGGAGGAGTGTCTGGAAACACCATATATTTT. Protein sequence: CASSQKGGVSGNTIYF.

The chain joins TRBV3-1 (or the pseudogene TRBV3-2) to TRBJ1-1; the match to TRBD1 covers 8 bases. This CDR3 has 14 residues. The ends lost 3 bases at V and 5 bases at J; junction bases unmatched: 5. Germline CDR1 LGHDT, CDR2 YNNKEL (reference sequence). The CDR3 sequence: CASSQVTGVTEAFF. CDR3 nucleotides: TGTGCCAGCAGCCAGGTGACAGGGGTTACTGAAGCTTTCTTT.

The chain carries TRBV6-5 and TRBJ1-1; D is undetermined. This CDR3 contains 14 residues. The V gene's germline CDR1 is MNHEY and CDR2 SVGAGI. V dropped 0 bases and J dropped 4 bases, with 9 bases sitting between them. The CDR3: CASSYSGRLTEAFF. DNA of the CDR3: TGTGCCAGCAGTTACTCGGGCAGGCTCACTGAAGCTTTCTTT.

The rearrangement uses TRBV7-9 and TRBJ2-1; 11 bases align to TRBD2. The CDR3 has 16 amino acids. Germline V gene sequence: CDR1 SEHNR, CDR2 FQNEAQ (reference sequence). V gave up 5 bases and J gave up 2 bases; unmatched junction bases: 5. The CDR3 DNA sequence: TGTGCCAGCAGCCGATCTAGCGGGAGGACCTACAATGAGCAGTTCTTC. Protein: CASSRSSGRTYNEQFF.

V gene TRBV20-1 combines with J gene TRBJ2-5; D might be TRBD2 (6 bases). The length of the CDR3 is 12 residues. CDR1 DFQATT and CDR2 SNEGSKA come from the germline V gene (reference sequence). V lost 3 bases and J 5 bases, leaving 10 bases between the germline ends. The CDR3 protein is CSASPGGETQYF. The DNA of the CDR3 is TGCAGTGCTAGTCCCGGAGGGGAGACCCAGTACTTC.

In its sample, this clone was seen once. This chain connects TRBV7-8 to TRBJ2-7; TRBD1 matches at 7 bases. V shed 1 base, J shed 4 bases, and the junction held 19 bases outside the gene matches. There are 19 residues in the CDR3. From germline, CDR1 is SGHVS and CDR2 FQNEAQ. Here the CDR3 reads CASSLGFYGTAGGSYEQYF. DNA for the CDR3: TGTGCCAGCAGCTTAGGGTTTTACGGGACCGCAGGGGGATCTTACGAGCAGTACTTC.

The V call is TRBV19, the J call TRBJ1-5; 7 positions agree with TRBD1. CDR1 and CDR2 from the germline V gene are LNHDA and SQIVND (reference sequence). V was pared by 5 bases and J by 4 bases, with 2 bases of the junction left unmatched. The CDR3 runs 13 residues. CDR3 nucleotide sequence: TGTGCCAGTAGTCCGGACAGGAATCAGCCCCAGCATTTT. Translated, it gives CASSPDRNQPQHF.

This chain connects TRBV4-2 to TRBJ1-1, with TRBD1 matching over 9 bases. CDR3 length: 13 residues. V lost 6 bases, J lost 7 bases, and 6 bases stayed unmatched. Per germline, CDR1 LGHNA and CDR2 YNFKEQ. CDR3 amino acids: CASRGQGYLEAFF. Here the CDR3 DNA reads TGTGCCAGCAGGGGACAGGGATATCTTGAAGCTTTCTTT.

V is TRBV2 and J is TRBJ2-7; TRBD1 matches 12 bases. There are 13 residues in the CDR3. Germline V gives CDR1 SNHLY, CDR2 FYNNEI. CDR3 region: CTGTGGPVREQYF. As DNA, the CDR3 is TGTACGGGGACAGGGGGCCCAGTGAGGGAGCAGTACTTC. Filled out from reference TRBV2 and TRBJ2-7, the complete variable domain reads EPEVTQTPSHQVTQMGQEVILRCVPISNHLYFYWYRQILGQKVEFLVSFYNNEISEKSEIFDDQFSVERPDGSNFTLKIRSTKLEDSAMYFCTGTGGPVREQYFGPGTRLTVT.

This clone has only one observation. V usage is TRBV19 and J usage is TRBJ1-3; no reliable D call. Per germline, CDR1 LNHDA and CDR2 SQIVND (reference sequence). V was cut by 10 bases and J by 0 bases, with 16 bases left in between. The CDR3 length is 15 residues. CDR3 amino acids: CATTGTWSSGNTIYF. The CDR3 DNA sequence: TGTGCCACCACGGGTACTTGGTCCTCTGGAAACACCATATATTTT.

V is TRBV14 and J is TRBJ2-2, with 11 bases aligning to TRBD1. Germline V gives CDR1 SGHDN, CDR2 FVKESK. The CDR3 covers 16 residues. V lost 6 bases, J lost 7 bases, and 10 bases stayed unmatched. The CDR3 region has the DNA TGTGCCAGCAGTCTTCGCGCGGGACAGGGGGACGGGGAGCTGTTTTTT. Protein: CASSLRAGQGDGELFF.

V gene TRBV6-6 combines with J gene TRBJ1-3, with 10 bases matching TRBD1. This CDR3 is 16 amino acids long. With 6 bases clipped from V and 3 bases from J, the junction kept 8 bases outside the gene matches. Per the germline V gene, CDR1 is MNHNY and CDR2 is SVGAGI (reference sequence). The CDR3 here is CASRPPGTGVGNTIYF. The CDR3 DNA is TGTGCCAGCAGACCCCCCGGGACAGGGGTTGGAAACACCATATATTTT.

This chain links TRBV5-6 with TRBJ2-1; D not resolved. Germline-derived CDR1 and CDR2 are SGHDT and YYEEEE. The V and J ends lost 0 bases and 7 bases respectively, with 11 bases between them. The length of the CDR3 is 14 residues. The CDR3 spells CASSLDQAWNEQFF. CDR3 bases: TGTGCCAGCAGCTTGGACCAGGCGTGGAATGAGCAGTTCTTC.

V and J are TRBV2 and TRBJ2-5, with TRBD1 as a possible D gene (7 bases). V was cut by 4 bases and J by 5 bases, with 14 bases left in between. The V gene's germline CDR1 is SNHLY and CDR2 FYNNEI. The CDR3 is 14 residues long. In DNA form, the CDR3 reads TGTGCCAGCAGTGTAACAGGGGAGGAGGAGACCCAGTACTTC. Its protein product is CASSVTGEEETQYF.

V and J are TRBV14 and TRBJ1-1; TRBD1 is a possible D gene (6 bases). The germline V gene encodes CDR1 SGHDN and CDR2 FVKESK. Trimming shortened V by 1 base and J by 1 base, and 10 bases separated the two germline ends. The CDR3 extends over 15 amino acids. The DNA of the CDR3 is TGTGCCAGCAGCCAAGTTGGACAGAAGAACACTGAAGCTTTCTTT. This codes for CASSQVGQKNTEAFF.

The chain has TRBV9 and TRBJ2-5, with 8 bases lining up with TRBD2. The J segment lost 4 bases and the V segment lost 2 bases, leaving 7 bases of the junction unmatched. The CDR3 totals 15 residues. The germline V gene encodes CDR1 SGDLS and CDR2 YYNGEE. The CDR3 is CASSVSGTRGETQYF. The CDR3 nucleotides read TGTGCCAGCAGCGTTAGCGGGACTAGGGGAGAGACCCAGTACTTC. The entire variable domain, with the rest obtained from reference TRBV9 and TRBJ2-5, is as follows: DSGVTQTPKHLITATGQRVTLRCSPRSGDLSVYWYQQSLDQGLQFLIQYYNGEERAKGNILERFSAQQFPDLHSELNLSSLELGDSALYFCASSVSGTRGETQYFGPGTRLLVL.

This clone was counted a few times. The rearrangement links TRBV4-2 to TRBJ2-5; 16 positions agree with TRBD2. Germline trimming cut 0 bases from V and 5 bases from J; bases unmatched to any gene: 3. CDR3 length: 17 residues. CDR1 is LGHNA, CDR2 YNFKEQ, per germline. CDR3 nucleotides: TGTGCCAGCAGCCAAGAGGGACTAGCGGGAGGGAGGGAGACCCAGTACTTC. Its translation: CASSQEGLAGGRETQYF.

This sequence joins TRBV15 and TRBJ1-1; 7 bases are a match to TRBD1. Per the germline V gene, CDR1 is LNHNV and CDR2 is YYDKDF (reference sequence). This CDR3 has 14 residues. J lost 4 bases, V lost 4 bases, and 6 bases had no gene match. This CDR3 is CATSTRGKGTEAFF. The CDR3 bases are TGTGCCACCAGCACCAGGGGGAAAGGCACTGAAGCTTTCTTT.

The chain uses TRBV27 and TRBJ2-7; possibly TRBD2 for D (7 bases). CDR3 size: 14 residues. V lost 4 bases to trimming and J lost 2 bases, with 12 bases between them. Germline CDR1 is MNHEY and CDR2 is SMNVEV (reference sequence). The CDR3 bases are TGTGCCAGCAGTTATCGGGGGGCCACCTACGAGCAGTACTTC. Protein sequence: CASSYRGATYEQYF.

The genes are TRBV4-3 and TRBJ2-7; TRBD2 agrees at 9 bases. V shed 1 base and J 0 bases; nucleotides not matched to a gene: 7. Germline-derived CDR1 and CDR2 are LGHNA and YSLEER. The CDR3 is 17 residues long. CDR3: CASSQGDSGSPSYEQYF. The DNA of the CDR3 is TGCGCCAGCAGCCAAGGGGATAGCGGGAGCCCCTCCTACGAGCAGTACTTC.

The chain couples TRBV5-5 to TRBJ2-7; 10 nucleotides agree with TRBD1. The CDR3 spans 15 residues. From germline, CDR1 is SGHKS and CDR2 YYEKEE (reference sequence). Trimming at V came to 4 bases and at J to 6 bases, leaving 10 bases not matched to a gene. CDR3 bases: TGTGCCAGCAGCACCTACGACAGGGGGCAGAGCGAGCAGTACTTC. Its protein product is CASSTYDRGQSEQYF.

V is TRBV28 and J is TRBJ1-5, with D tentatively TRBD1 (5 bases). V lost 5 bases and J lost 9, with 20 bases in between. This CDR3 comprises 15 residues. Germline CDR1 reads MDHEN; CDR2 reads SYDVKM. The DNA of the CDR3 is TGTGCCAGCAGTCTACGGACGGGGGGAGGTAGGCCCCAGCATTTT. It is translated as CASSLRTGGGRPQHF.